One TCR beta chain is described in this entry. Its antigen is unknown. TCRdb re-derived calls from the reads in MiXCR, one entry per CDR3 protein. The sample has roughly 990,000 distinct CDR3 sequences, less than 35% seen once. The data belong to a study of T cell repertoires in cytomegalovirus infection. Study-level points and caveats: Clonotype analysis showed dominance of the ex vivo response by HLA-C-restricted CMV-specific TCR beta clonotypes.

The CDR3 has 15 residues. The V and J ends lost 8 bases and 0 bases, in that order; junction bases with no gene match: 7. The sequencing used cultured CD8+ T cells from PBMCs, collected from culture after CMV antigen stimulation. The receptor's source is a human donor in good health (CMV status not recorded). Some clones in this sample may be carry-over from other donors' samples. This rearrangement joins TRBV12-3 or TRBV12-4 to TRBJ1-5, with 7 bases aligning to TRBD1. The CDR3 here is CASRRGGNSNQPQHF. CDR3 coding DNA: TGTGCCAGCCGCAGGGGGGGGAATAGCAATCAGCCCCAGCATTTT.